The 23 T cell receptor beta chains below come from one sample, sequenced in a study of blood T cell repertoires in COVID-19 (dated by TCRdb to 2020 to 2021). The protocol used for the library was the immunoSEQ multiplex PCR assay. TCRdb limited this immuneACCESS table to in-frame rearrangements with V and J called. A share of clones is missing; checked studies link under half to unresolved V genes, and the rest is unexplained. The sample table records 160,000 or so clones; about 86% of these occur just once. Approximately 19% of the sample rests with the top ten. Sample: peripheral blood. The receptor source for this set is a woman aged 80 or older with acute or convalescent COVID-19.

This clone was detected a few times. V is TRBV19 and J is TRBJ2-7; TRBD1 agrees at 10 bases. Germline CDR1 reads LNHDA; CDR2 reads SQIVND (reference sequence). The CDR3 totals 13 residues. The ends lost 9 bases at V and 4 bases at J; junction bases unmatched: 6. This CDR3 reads CASTPGQGYEQYF. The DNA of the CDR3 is TGTGCCAGCACTCCGGGACAGGGGTACGAGCAGTACTTC.

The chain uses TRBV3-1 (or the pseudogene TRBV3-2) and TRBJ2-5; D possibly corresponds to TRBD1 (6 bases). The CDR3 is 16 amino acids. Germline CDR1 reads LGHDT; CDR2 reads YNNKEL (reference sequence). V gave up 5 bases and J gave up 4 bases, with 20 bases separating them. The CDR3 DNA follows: TGTGCCAGCAGCTTCGGGGCAGGGGAGTGGTTAGAGACCCAGTACTTC. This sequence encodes CASSFGAGEWLETQYF.

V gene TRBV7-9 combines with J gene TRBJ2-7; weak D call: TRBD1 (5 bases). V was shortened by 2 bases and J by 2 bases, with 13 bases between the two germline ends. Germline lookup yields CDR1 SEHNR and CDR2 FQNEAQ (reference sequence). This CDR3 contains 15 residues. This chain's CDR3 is CASSLRGIGAYEQYF. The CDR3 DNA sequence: TGTGCCAGCAGCTTAAGGGGCATCGGAGCCTACGAGCAGTACTTC.

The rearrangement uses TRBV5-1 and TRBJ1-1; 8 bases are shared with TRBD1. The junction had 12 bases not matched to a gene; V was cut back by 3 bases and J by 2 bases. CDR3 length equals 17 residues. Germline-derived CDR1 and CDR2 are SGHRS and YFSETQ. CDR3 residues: CASSWQGASALNTEAFF. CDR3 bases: TGCGCCAGCAGCTGGCAGGGGGCTTCAGCTCTAAACACTGAAGCTTTCTTT.

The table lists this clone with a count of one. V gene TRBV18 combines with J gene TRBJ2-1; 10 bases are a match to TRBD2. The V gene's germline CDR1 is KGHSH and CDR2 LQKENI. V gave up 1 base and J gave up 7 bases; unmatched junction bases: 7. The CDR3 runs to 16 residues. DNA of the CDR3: TGTGCCAGCTCACCACTAAGGGCTAGCGGGGGAAATGAGCAGTTCTTC. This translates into CASSPLRASGGNEQFF.

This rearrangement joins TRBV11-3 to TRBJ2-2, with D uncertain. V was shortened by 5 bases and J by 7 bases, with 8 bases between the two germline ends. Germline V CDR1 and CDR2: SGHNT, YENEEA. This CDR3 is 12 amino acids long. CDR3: CASSTVGGELFF. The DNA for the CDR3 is TGTGCCAGCAGCACAGTGGGCGGGGAGCTGTTTTTT.

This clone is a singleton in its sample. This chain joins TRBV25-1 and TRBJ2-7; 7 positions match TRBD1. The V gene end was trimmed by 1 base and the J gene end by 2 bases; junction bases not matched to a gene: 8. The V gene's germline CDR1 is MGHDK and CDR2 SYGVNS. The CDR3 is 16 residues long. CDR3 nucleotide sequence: TGTGCCAGCAGTGAATTCGGCAGGGGGAAAACCTACGAGCAGTACTTC. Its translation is CASSEFGRGKTYEQYF.

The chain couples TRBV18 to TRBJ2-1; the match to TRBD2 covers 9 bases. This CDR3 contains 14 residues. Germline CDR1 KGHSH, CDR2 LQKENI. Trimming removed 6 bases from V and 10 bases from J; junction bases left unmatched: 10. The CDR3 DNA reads TGTGCCAGCTCGAGCACTAGCGGGCGATCGGAGCAGTTCTTC. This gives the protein CASSSTSGRSEQFF.

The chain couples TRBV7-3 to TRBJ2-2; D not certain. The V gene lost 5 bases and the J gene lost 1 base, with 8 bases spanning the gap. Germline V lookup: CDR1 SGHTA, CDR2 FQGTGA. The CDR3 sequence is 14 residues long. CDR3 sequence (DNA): TGTGCCAGCAGCCCGACGGGGAACACCGGGGAGCTGTTTTTT. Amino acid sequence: CASSPTGNTGELFF.

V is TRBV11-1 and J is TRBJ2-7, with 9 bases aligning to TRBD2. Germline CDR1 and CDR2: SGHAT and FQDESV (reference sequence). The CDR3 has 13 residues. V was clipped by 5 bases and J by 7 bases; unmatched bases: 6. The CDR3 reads CASSPRLADEQYF. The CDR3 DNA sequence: TGTGCCAGCAGCCCACGACTAGCGGATGAGCAGTACTTC.

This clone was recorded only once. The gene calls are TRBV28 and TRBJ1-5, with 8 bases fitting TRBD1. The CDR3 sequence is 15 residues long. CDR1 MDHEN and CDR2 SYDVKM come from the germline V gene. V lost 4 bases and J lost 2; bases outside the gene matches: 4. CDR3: CASSYGQGGNQPQHF. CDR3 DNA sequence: TGTGCCAGCAGTTACGGACAGGGAGGCAATCAGCCCCAGCATTTT. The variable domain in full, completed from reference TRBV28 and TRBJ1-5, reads DVKVTQSSRYLVKRTGEKVFLECVQDMDHENMFWYRQDPGLGLRLIYFSYDVKMKEKGDIPEGYSVSREKKERFSLILESASTNQTSMYLCASSYGQGGNQPQHFGDGTRLSIL.

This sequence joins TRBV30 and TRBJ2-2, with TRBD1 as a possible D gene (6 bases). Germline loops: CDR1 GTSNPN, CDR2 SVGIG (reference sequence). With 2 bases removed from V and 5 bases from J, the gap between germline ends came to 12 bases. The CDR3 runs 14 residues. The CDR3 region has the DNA TGTGCCTGGAGTCGGGACACGCAGACCGGGGAGCTGTTTTTT. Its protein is CAWSRDTQTGELFF.

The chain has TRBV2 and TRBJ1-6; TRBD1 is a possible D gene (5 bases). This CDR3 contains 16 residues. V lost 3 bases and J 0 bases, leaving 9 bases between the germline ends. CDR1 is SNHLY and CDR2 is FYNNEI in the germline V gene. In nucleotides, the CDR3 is TGTGCCAGCAGTGACCGACAGAGCTCCTATAATTCACCCCTCCACTTT. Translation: CASSDRQSSYNSPLHF.

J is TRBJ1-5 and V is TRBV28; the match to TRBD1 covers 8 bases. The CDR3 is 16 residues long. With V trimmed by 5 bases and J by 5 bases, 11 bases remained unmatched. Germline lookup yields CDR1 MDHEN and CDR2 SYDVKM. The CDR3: CASSTSRAGGHQPQHF. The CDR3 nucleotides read TGTGCCAGCAGTACCTCTCGGGCAGGGGGCCATCAGCCCCAGCATTTT.

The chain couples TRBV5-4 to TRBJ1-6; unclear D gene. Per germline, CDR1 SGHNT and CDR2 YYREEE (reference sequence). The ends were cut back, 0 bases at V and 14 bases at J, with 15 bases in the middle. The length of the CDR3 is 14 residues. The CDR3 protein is CASSLGGPQKALHF. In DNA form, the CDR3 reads TGTGCCAGCAGCTTGGGCGGGCCCCAGAAGGCCCTCCACTTT. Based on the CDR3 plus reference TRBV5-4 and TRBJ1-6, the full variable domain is ETGVTQSPTHLIKTRGQQVTLRCSSQSGHNTVSWYQQALGQGPQFIFQYYREEENGRGNFPPRFSGLQFPNYSSELNVNALELDDSALYLCASSLGGPQKALHFGNGTRLTVT.

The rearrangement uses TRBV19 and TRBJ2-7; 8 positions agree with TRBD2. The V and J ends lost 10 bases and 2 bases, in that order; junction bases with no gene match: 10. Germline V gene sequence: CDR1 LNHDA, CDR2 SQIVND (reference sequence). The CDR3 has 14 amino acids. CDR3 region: CATAFTGGAYEQYF. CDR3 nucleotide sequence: TGTGCCACCGCCTTCACCGGGGGGGCCTACGAGCAGTACTTC.

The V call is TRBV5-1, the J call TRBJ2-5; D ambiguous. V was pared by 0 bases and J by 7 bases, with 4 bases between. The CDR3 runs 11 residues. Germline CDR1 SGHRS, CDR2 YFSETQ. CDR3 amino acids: CASSLAGTQYF. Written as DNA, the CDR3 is TGCGCCAGCAGCTTGGCGGGGACCCAGTACTTC.

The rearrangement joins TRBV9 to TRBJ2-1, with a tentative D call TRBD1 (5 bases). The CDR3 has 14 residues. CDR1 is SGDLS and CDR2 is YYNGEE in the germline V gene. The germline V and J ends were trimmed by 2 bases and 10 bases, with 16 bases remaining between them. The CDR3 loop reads CASSVGLGVEEQFF. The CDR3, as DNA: TGTGCCAGCAGCGTGGGGCTAGGGGTGGAAGAGCAGTTCTTC.

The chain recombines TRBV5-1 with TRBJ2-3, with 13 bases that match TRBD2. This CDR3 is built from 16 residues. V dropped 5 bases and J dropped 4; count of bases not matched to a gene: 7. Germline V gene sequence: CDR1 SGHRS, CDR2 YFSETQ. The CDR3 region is CASSPTSGGASDTQYF. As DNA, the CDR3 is TGCGCCAGCAGTCCCACTAGCGGGGGGGCGTCAGATACGCAGTATTTT.

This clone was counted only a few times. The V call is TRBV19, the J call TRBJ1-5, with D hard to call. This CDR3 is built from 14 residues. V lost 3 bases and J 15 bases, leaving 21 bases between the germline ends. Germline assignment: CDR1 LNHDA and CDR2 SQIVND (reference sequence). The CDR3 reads CASSIPRQTKTPHF. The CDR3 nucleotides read TGTGCCAGTAGTATTCCGCGGCAGACCAAGACGCCGCATTTT.

The CDR3 DNA follows: TGTGCCAGCACCCGAATGACAGGGGTAAATTCACCCCTCCACTTT. The encoded protein is CASTRMTGVNSPLHF. This sequence joins TRBV6-5 and TRBJ1-6; TRBD1 matches 8 bases. Germline CDR1 is MNHEY and CDR2 is SVGAGI. The CDR3 spans 15 residues. With 7 bases clipped from V and 7 bases from J, the junction kept 9 bases outside the gene matches.

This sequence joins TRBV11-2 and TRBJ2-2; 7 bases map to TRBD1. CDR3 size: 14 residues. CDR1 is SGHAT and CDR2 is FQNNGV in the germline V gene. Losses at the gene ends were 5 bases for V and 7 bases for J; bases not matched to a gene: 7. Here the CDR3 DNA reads TGTGCCAGCAGCCCCCGACAGGGAGACGGGGAGCTGTTTTTT. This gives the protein CASSPRQGDGELFF. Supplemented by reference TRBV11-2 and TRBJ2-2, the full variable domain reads EAGVAQSPRYKIIEKRQSVAFWCNPISGHATLYWYQQILGQGPKLLIQFQNNGVVDDSQLPKDRFSAERLKGVDSTLKIQPAKLEDSAVYLCASSPRQGDGELFFGEGSRLTVL.

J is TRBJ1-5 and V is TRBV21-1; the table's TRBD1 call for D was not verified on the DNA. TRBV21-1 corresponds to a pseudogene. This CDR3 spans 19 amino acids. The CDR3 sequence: CASSKVPYFWQGANQPQHF. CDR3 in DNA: TGTGCCAGCAGCAAAGTCCCCTATTTTTGGCAGGGGGCAAATCAGCCCCAGCATTTT.